This T cell receptor beta chain derives from a study of naive and memory T cell subsets. Study results and caveats: TCR abundance followed a power law differing between naive and memory subsets. Clonotypes here are unpaired alpha or beta chain sequences. In naive cells, over 95% of TCR sequences were seen only once. Especially in CD8 cells, naive repertoires contained a few larger clonotypes, possibly CD45RA-re-expressing memory cells.

The CDR3 contains 16 residues. V shed 2 bases and J shed 4 bases, with 16 bases lying between them. CDR1 is LNHNV, CDR2 YYDKDF, per germline (reference sequence). Two oligonucleotides, mixed equimolar, formed the beta constant-region primer covering TRBC1 and TRBC2. Ligated cDNA was amplified by four rounds of PCR with nested alpha and beta constant-region primers and SP2. An oligonucleotide with the SP2 primer and a 12-nucleotide UMI was ligated to the cDNA 3' end. One entry per CDR3 protein, called by TCRdb with MiXCR from the UMI-ligation and nested PCR reads. The top ten hold 0.085% to 0.11% of the sample, which has about 150,000 distinct CDR3 sequences, over 20% seen once. A few counts support this clonotype. Its antigen is not known.

The rearrangement joins TRBV15 to TRBJ2-3; D gene unclear. The sequence was collected from a human donor in good health. The specimen sequenced was naive CD4+ T cells from blood. CDR3 DNA: TGTGCCACCAGCAGAATTCCCCCTAGTTTGGCAGATACGCAGTATTTT. It is translated as CATSRIPPSLADTQYF.